What follows is one T cell receptor (beta chain) and its context. Its cognate antigen is unknown. The record originates from a study of early stage breast cancer tumors. Study-wide findings and caveats: Tumors had around 2.5-fold higher T cell density than normal breast. Blood repertoires resembled normal breast more than tumor.

The V gene lost 8 bases and the J gene lost 1 base, with 15 bases spanning the gap. The germline gives CDR1 SGHRS, CDR2 YFSETQ. This CDR3 region has 15 residues. Blood replicates held 0.5 ug DNA, tumor or normal breast roughly 1.5 ug, two each. Only in-frame clones appear in the TCRdb table, and some are missing; sequencing was by immunoSEQ multiplex PCR. This repertoire shows about 51,000 clones, around four fifths found once; its top ten account for 3.4%. The TCR comes from a person aged 35-49 years with breast cancer. The sequenced sample was blood. This chain links TRBV5-1 with TRBJ2-2, with a tentative D call TRBD1 (5 bases). In nucleotides, the CDR3 is TGCGCCAGTAGCCAACCTCAGGGGAACACCGGGGAGCTGTTTTTT. This codes for CASSQPQGNTGELFF.